This TCR beta chain was retrieved from a study of blood T cell repertoires in COVID-19. The overall study: Collection of acute and convalescent COVID-19 samples took place in the United States, Italy and Spain. Sample material is recorded as cDNA or gDNA derived from T cells, B-cell-depleted T cells, or PBMCs.

Per the study methods: Estimation of nucleated cell counts was performed using reference gene primer amplification. Assay: immunoSEQ multiplex PCR; the TCRdb copy retains only in-frame clones and omits some. V, J and clone size derive from that table, while D and trimming were established from the DNA sequence. Altogether around 97,000 clones are present, roughly 80% being singletons, with the ten largest covering around 13%. J was trimmed by 4 bases and V by 1 base; bases with no gene match: 4. The CDR3 runs to 14 residues. Germline V gives CDR1 SGHKS, CDR2 YYEKEE (reference sequence). This clone appeared a single time.

The receptor was isolated from a human donor in a cohort sampled during active COVID-19. The V gene is TRBV5-5, the J gene TRBJ1-2, with 7 bases identical to TRBD1. Sequenced: peripheral blood. In DNA, the CDR3 is TGTGCCAGCAGCTTGACTAGACAGGGCTATGGCTACACCTTC. It specifies CASSLTRQGYGYTF.